Listed below are T cell receptor beta chains from one sample, sequenced in a study of beta chain features in type 1 diabetes. Data came from immunoSEQ multiplex PCR; TCRdb stores just in-frame clones and leaves some out. The sample holds almost 350,000 clones; 6.5% to 10% are singletons and the top ten take 0.44%. Sequencing was carried out using central memory CD4+ T cells from blood. All receptors derive from a woman between 18 and 29 years old in good health. Each CDR3 is given with its conserved first and last residue. The order of the fields is J gene, D gene, CDR3 length, V gene, clone size, CDR3 protein, CDR3 DNA. A D gene is named only where the DNA matches it firmly. Rows may omit the clone size; those that give it use once, few, many or a size class.

>TRBJ2-1|TRBD2|17|TRBV15|NA
CATSTGSRTSGRNEQFF
TGTGCCACCAGCACGGGGTCCCGGACTAGCGGCCGCAATGAGCAGTTCTTC
>TRBJ2-2|NA|13|TRBV19|NA
CASMGQMAGELFF
TGTGCCAGTATGGGGCAAATGGCGGGGGAGCTGTTTTTT
>TRBJ2-2|TRBD2|17|TRBV28|few
CASSPGLAGGSTGELFF
TGTGCCAGCAGTCCCGGGCTAGCGGGAGGATCCACCGGGGAGCTGTTTTTT
>TRBJ2-1|NA|13|TRBV7-2|few
CASSLVQDNEQFF
TGTGCCAGCAGCTTAGTACAGGACAATGAGCAGTTCTTC
>TRBJ2-7|NA|11|TRBV6-1|few
CASGTWYEQYF
TGTGCCAGCGGGACATGGTACGAGCAGTACTTC
>TRBJ1-3|NA|15|TRBV5-4|many
CASSLNLGAGNTIYF
TGTGCCAGCAGCTTGAACTTGGGAGCTGGAAACACCATATATTTT
>TRBJ2-1|TRBD2|15|TRBV6-5|NA
CASSSGTSGSGQEFF
TGTGCCAGCAGTTCCGGGACTAGCGGGAGCGGGCAGGAGTTCTTC
>TRBJ1-5|NA|13|TRBV27|NA
CASRFRVGQPQHF
TGTGCCAGCAGATTCAGGGTTGGCCAGCCCCAGCATTTT
>TRBJ2-7|TRBD1|15|TRBV28|few
CASSVTGTGAYEQYF
TGTGCCAGCAGCGTGACCGGGACAGGAGCCTACGAGCAGTACTTC
>TRBJ2-1|NA|15|TRBV4-2|NA
CASSQDQRAYNEQFF
TGTGCCAGCAGCCAAGATCAAAGGGCCTACAATGAGCAGTTCTTC
>TRBJ1-2|TRBD1|13|TRBV6-5|few
CASCLDRGYGYTF
TGTGCCAGCTGTTTGGACAGGGGCTATGGCTACACCTTC
>TRBJ1-5|NA|20|TRBV11-2|few
CASSLEVQGYRDGGNQPQHF
TGTGCCAGCAGCTTAGAAGTTCAAGGCTACAGGGATGGTGGCAATCAGCCCCAGCATTTT
>TRBJ2-3|NA|13|TRBV4-3|NA
CASSQAGTDTQYF
TGCGCCAGCAGCCAAGCCGGCACAGATACGCAGTATTTT
>TRBJ2-1|NA|15|TRBV5-1|few
CASSSLLWDGGEQFF
TGCGCCAGCAGCTCCCTTTTGTGGGACGGTGGGGAGCAGTTCTTC
>TRBJ2-3|NA|17|TRBV18|NA
CASSPNLVAGPTDTQYF
TGTGCCAGCTCACCAAACCTAGTCGCGGGTCCCACAGATACGCAGTATTTT
>TRBJ2-1|NA|13|TRBV7-8|few
CASSLDYVNEQFF
TGTGCCAGCAGCCTGGACTACGTCAATGAGCAGTTCTTC
>TRBJ1-1|NA|15|TRBV23-1|NA
CASSQDNTGHTEAFF
TGCGCCAGCAGCCAAGATAACACAGGGCACACTGAAGCTTTCTTT
>TRBJ2-2|NA|16|TRBV7-2|few
CASSLNNIGSTGELFF
TGTGCCAGCAGCTTAAACAATATCGGGTCCACCGGGGAGCTGTTTTTT
>TRBJ2-3|NA|13|TRBV5-1|few
CASRLPGADTQYF
TGCGCCAGCCGTCTTCCAGGGGCAGATACGCAGTATTTT
>TRBJ2-2|TRBD1|16|TRBV7-6|NA
CASSRGQGLNTGELFF
TGTGCCAGCAGCAGAGGACAGGGGCTTAACACCGGGGAGCTGTTTTTT
>TRBJ1-2|NA|14|TRBV10-3|NA
CAIRSTGSLDGYTF
TGTGCCATCAGGTCAACAGGGTCTCTCGATGGCTACACCTTC
>TRBJ1-1|TRBD1|13|TRBV7-3|NA
CASSRTGNTEAFF
TGTGCCAGCAGCCGGACAGGTAACACTGAAGCTTTCTTT
>TRBJ2-3|NA|16|TRBV27|few
CASSLVSGGGTDTQYF
TGTGCCAGCAGTTTAGTCTCTGGGGGTGGGACAGATACGCAGTATTTT
>TRBJ2-5|TRBD1|14|TRBV5-1|NA
CASSFSSGGETQYF
TGCGCCAGCAGCTTCTCATCAGGGGGAGAGACCCAGTACTTC
>TRBJ2-7|TRBD2|15|TRBV4-2|NA
CASSQAGTSEYEQYF
TGTGCCAGCAGCCAAGCGGGGACTAGCGAGTACGAGCAGTACTTC
>TRBJ2-5|TRBD1|16|TRBV28|few
CASRDRGTGGTETQYF
TGTGCCAGCAGAGACCGGGGGACAGGGGGGACAGAGACCCAGTACTTC
>TRBJ1-2|NA|12|TRBV10-3|NA
CAISPDSRGYTF
TGTGCCATCAGTCCGGACAGTAGGGGCTACACCTTC
>TRBJ1-2|NA|12|TRBV18|NA
CASSPVEYGYTF
TGTGCCAGCTCACCTGTGGAATATGGCTACACCTTC
>TRBJ2-7|TRBD2|14|TRBV27|NA
CASSPRTSSYEQYF
TGTGCCAGCAGTCCGCGGACTAGCTCCTACGAGCAGTACTTC
>TRBJ2-6|NA|13|TRBV29-1|few
CSVVTSGANVLTF
TGCAGCGTTGTGACCTCTGGGGCCAACGTCCTGACTTTC
>TRBJ1-4|NA|15|TRBV28|few
CASSLLGTRIEKLFF
TGTGCCAGCAGTTTATTGGGGACACGAATTGAAAAACTGTTTTTT
>TRBJ2-1|TRBD2|18|TRBV4-3|few
CASSQTIPTSGRYNEQFF
TGCGCCAGCAGCCAAACGATCCCGACTAGCGGGAGATACAATGAGCAGTTCTTC